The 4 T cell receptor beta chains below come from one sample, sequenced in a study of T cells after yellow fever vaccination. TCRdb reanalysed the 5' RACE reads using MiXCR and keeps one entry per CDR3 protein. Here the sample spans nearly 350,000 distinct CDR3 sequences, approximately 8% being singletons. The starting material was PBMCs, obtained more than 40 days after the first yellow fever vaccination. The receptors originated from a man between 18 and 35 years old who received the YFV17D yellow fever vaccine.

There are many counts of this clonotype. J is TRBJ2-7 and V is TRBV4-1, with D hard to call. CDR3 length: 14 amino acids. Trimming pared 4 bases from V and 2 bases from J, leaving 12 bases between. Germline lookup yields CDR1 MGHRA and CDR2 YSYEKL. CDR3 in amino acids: CASSPGPTPYEQYF. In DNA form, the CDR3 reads TGCGCCAGCAGCCCCGGCCCCACCCCCTACGAGCAGTACTTC.

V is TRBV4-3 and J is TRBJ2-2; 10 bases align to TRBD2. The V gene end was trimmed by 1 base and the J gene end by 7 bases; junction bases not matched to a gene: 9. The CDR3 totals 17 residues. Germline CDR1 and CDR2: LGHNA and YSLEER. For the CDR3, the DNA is TGCGCCAGCAGCCAAGGGGTAGCGGGGGGTTTAGGCGGGGAGCTGTTTTTT. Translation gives CASSQGVAGGLGGELFF.

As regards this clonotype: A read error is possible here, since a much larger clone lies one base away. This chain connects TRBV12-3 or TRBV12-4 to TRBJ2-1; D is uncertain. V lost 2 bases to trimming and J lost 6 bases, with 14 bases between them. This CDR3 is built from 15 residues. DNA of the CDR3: TGTGCCAGCAGTTTATTCCACAAAAGGTCCAATGAGCAGTTCTTC. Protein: CASSLFHKRSNEQFF.

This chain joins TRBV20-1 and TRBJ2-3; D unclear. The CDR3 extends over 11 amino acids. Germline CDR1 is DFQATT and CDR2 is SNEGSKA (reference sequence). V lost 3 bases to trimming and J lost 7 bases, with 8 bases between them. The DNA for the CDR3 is TGCAGTGCTAGTAGGGAAAATACGCAGTATTTT. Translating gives CSASRENTQYF.